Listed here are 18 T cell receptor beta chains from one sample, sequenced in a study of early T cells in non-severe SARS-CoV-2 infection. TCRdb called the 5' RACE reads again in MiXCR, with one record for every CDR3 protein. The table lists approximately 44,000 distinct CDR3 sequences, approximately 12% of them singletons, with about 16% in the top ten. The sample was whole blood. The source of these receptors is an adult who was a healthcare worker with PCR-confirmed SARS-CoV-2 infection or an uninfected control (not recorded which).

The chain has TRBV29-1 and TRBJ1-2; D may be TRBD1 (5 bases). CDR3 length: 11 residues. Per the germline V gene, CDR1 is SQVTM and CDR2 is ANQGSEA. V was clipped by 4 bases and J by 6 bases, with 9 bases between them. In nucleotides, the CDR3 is TGCAGCGTTGGGACATCCGATGGCTACACCTTC. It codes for CSVGTSDGYTF.

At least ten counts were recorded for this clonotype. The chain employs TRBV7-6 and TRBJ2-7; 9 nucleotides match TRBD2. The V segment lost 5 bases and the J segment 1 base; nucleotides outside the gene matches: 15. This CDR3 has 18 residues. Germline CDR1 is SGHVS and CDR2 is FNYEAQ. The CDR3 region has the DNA TGTGCCAGCAGCCCGGCTGGAGGTAGCGGGAGTTGGTCCTACGAGCAGTACTTC. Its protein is CASSPAGGSGSWSYEQYF.

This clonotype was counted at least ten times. The CDR3 nucleotides are TGTGCCAGCAGCTCGGATGCAGATACGCAGTATTTT. Amino acid sequence: CASSSDADTQYF. The chain carries TRBV11-2 and TRBJ2-3; D gene ambiguous. V was clipped by 4 bases and J by 4 bases, with 6 bases between them. Germline-derived CDR1 and CDR2 are SGHAT and FQNNGV. This CDR3 is built from 12 residues.

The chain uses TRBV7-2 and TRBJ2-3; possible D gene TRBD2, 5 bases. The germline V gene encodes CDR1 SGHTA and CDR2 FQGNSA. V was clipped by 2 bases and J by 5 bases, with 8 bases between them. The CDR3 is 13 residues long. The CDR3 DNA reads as TGTGCCAGCAGCTTAACGGGGTTAGATACGCAGTATTTT. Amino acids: CASSLTGLDTQYF.

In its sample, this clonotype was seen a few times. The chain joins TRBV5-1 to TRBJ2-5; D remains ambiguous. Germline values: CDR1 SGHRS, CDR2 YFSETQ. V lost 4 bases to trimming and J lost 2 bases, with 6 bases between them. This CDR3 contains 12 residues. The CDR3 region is CASSKNQETQYF. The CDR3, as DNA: TGCGCCAGCAGCAAGAATCAAGAGACCCAGTACTTC.

In DNA, the CDR3 is TGTGCCTGGACGGGGGGACTAGCGTTCAATGAGCAGTTCTTC. Amino acid sequence: CAWTGGLAFNEQFF. The chain combines TRBV30 with TRBJ2-1, with TRBD2 identical over 10 bases. J lost 6 bases, V lost 4 bases, and 6 bases had no gene match. Germline V CDR1 and CDR2: GTSNPN, SVGIG (reference sequence). The CDR3 is made up of 14 amino acids.

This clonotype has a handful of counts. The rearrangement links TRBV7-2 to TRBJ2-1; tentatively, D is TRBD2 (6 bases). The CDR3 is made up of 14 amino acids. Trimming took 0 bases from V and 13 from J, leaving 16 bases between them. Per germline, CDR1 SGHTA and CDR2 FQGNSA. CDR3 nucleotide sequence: TGTGCCAGCAGCTTAGCGGGCCGGCTGGGGGGACAGTTCTTC. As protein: CASSLAGRLGGQFF.

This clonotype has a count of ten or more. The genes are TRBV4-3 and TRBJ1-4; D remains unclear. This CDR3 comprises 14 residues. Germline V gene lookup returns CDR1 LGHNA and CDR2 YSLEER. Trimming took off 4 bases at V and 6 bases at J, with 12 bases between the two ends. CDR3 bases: TGCGCCAGCAGCCCCCTGGGGTACCATGAAAAACTGTTTTTT. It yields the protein CASSPLGYHEKLFF.

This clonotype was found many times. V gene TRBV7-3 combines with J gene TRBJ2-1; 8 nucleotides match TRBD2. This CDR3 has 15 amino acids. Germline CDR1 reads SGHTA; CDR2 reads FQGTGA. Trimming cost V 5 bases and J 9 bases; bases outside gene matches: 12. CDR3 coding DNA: TGTGCCAGCAGCGAAGGGAGCGGGAGATCGGGTGAGCAGTTCTTC. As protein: CASSEGSGRSGEQFF.

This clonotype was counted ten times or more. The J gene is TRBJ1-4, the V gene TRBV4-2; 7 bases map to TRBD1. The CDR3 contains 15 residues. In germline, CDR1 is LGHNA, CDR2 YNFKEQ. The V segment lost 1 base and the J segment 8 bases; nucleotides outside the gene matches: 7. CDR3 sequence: CASSQAGGVEEKLFF. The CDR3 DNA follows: TGTGCCAGCAGCCAAGCAGGGGGGGTGGAAGAAAAACTGTTTTTT.

The CDR3 here is CASSFEALHYEQYF. DNA of the CDR3: TGTGCCAGCAGCTTTGAAGCCCTGCATTACGAGCAGTACTTC. The genes are TRBV7-2 and TRBJ2-7; D gene ambiguous. Between the trimmed V and J ends, which lost 3 bases and 4 bases, there was a span of 13 bases. This CDR3 has 14 amino acids. Per the germline V gene, CDR1 is SGHTA and CDR2 is FQGNSA.

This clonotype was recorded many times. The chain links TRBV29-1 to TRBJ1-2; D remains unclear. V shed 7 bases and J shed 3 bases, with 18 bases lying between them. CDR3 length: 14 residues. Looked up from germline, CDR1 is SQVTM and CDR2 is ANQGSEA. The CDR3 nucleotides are TGCAGCGCCCCAGGTCCCGGAGGCGACTATGGCTACACCTTC. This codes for CSAPGPGGDYGYTF.

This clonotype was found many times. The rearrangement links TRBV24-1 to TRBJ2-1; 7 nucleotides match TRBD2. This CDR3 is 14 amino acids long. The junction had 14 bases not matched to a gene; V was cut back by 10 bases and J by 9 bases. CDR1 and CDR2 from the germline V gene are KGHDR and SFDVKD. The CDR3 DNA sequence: TGTGCCACGGGTGAGCGAGGGAGGGCCGCTGAGCAGTTCTTC. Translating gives CATGERGRAAEQFF.

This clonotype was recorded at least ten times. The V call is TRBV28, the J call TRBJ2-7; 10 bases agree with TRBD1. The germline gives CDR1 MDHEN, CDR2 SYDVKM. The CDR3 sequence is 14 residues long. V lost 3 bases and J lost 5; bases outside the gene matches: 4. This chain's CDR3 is CASSFGQGEDEQYF. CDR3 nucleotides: TGTGCCAGCAGTTTCGGACAGGGGGAGGACGAGCAGTACTTC.

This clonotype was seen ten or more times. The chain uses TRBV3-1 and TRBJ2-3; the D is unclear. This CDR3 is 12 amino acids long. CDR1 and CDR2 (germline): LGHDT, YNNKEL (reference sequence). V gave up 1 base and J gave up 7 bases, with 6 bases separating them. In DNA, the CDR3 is TGTGCCAGCAGCCAAGTTAAAAATACGCAGTATTTT. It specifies CASSQVKNTQYF.

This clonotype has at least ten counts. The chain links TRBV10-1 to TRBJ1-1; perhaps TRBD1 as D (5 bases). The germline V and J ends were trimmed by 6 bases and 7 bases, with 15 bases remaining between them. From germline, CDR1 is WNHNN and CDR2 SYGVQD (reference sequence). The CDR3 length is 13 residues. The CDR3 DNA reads TGCGCCAGCAGGGACACCCGTGGTGATGAAGCTTTCTTT. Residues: CASRDTRGDEAFF.

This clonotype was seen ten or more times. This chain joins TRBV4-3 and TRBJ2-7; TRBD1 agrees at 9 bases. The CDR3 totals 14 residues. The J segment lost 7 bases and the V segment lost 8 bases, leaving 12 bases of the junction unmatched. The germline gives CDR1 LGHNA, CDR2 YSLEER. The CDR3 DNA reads TGCGCCAGCGGACCGGGACAGGGTTTTGGTGAGCAGTACTTC. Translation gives CASGPGQGFGEQYF.

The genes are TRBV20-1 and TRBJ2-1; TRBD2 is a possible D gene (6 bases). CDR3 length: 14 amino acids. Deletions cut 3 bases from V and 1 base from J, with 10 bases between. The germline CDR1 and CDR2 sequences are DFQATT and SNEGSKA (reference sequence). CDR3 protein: CSASEDYSYNEQFF. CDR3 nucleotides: TGCAGTGCTAGTGAGGACTATTCCTACAATGAGCAGTTCTTC.